Presented here are 7 T cell receptor beta chains from one specimen sequenced in a study of Ad26.COV2.S vaccination and SARS-CoV-2 variants. The table came from immunoSEQ multiplex PCR; TCRdb's copy has only in-frame clones and leaves some out. This sample has around 300,000 clones; about 88% occur once, and the top ten carry 6.4%. The treatment was: some 20 received Ad26.COV2.S at low or high dose, single or two shots; about 5 received placebo; per-sample allocation not given. Repertoires come from day 63 after the first vaccine or placebo injection. Source: peripheral blood, taken in a trial of Ad26.COV2.S vaccine versus placebo. All receptors come from a person between 18 and 59 years old who received the Ad26.COV2.S COVID-19 vaccine or a placebo.

The chain uses TRBV5-1 and TRBJ1-2; the D gene is possibly TRBD1 (5 bases). The ends were cut back, 0 bases at V and 4 bases at J, with 10 bases in the middle. Germline CDR1 SGHRS, CDR2 YFSETQ. This CDR3 has 14 residues. The CDR3 nucleotides are TGCGCCAGCAGCTTGGACCAGGGTATCTATGGCTACACCTTC. As protein: CASSLDQGIYGYTF.

The rearrangement links TRBV7-6 to TRBJ2-5, with 9 bases identical to TRBD2. The CDR3 extends over 15 amino acids. Trimming cost V 4 bases and J 5 bases; bases outside gene matches: 8. The germline V gene encodes CDR1 SGHVS and CDR2 FNYEAQ. CDR3 residues: CASSSKWLAGETQYF. CDR3 nucleotides: TGTGCCAGCAGCTCCAAGTGGCTAGCGGGGGAGACCCAGTACTTC.

This rearrangement joins TRBV7-2 to TRBJ1-6; no reliable D call. Germline CDR1 reads SGHTA; CDR2 reads FQGNSA. The ends were cut back, 1 base at V and 7 bases at J, with 5 bases in the middle. This CDR3 comprises 13 residues. CDR3 region: CASSLERNSPLHF. DNA for the CDR3: TGTGCCAGCAGCTTAGAGAGAAATTCACCCCTCCACTTT.

This clone was seen more than once but under ten times. The chain uses TRBV7-9 and TRBJ1-2; D gene ambiguous. Germline V gene sequence: CDR1 SEHNR, CDR2 FQNEAQ (reference sequence). V was clipped by 2 bases and J by 2 bases, with 6 bases between them. The CDR3 sequence is 13 residues long. CDR3 protein: CASSLQQNYGYTF. CDR3 bases: TGTGCCAGCAGCTTACAACAGAACTATGGCTACACCTTC.

The CDR3, as DNA: TGTGCCAGCAGTCCAGGACAGCGACAAATTGTTTCGATGAACACTGAAGCTTTCTTT. This translates into CASSPGQRQIVSMNTEAFF. J is TRBJ1-1 and V is TRBV5-8, with a tentative D call TRBD1 (6 bases). Germline CDR1 SGHTS, CDR2 YDEGEE. V was cut by 5 bases and J by 0 bases, with 26 bases left in between. The CDR3 extends over 19 amino acids.

This sequence joins TRBV15 and TRBJ1-4; D might be TRBD1 (5 bases). V was clipped by 4 bases and J by 4 bases, with 22 bases between them. The CDR3 runs to 18 residues. Germline-derived CDR1 and CDR2 are LNHNV and YYDKDF (reference sequence). CDR3 in amino acids: CATSTYAGFVGINEKLFF. The DNA for the CDR3 is TGTGCCACCAGCACATATGCAGGGTTTGTGGGCATTAATGAAAAACTGTTTTTT.

The chain combines TRBV29-1 with TRBJ1-3; D might be TRBD1 (5 bases). This CDR3 is built from 14 residues. CDR1 is SQVTM, CDR2 ANQGSEA, per germline. V gave up 8 bases and J gave up 2 bases, with 16 bases separating them. CDR3 DNA sequence: TGCAGCATCAACCAGGGCAGCGCTGGAAACACCATATATTTT. It is translated as CSINQGSAGNTIYF.